This T cell receptor (beta chain) is drawn from a study of blood T cell repertoires in COVID-19. Study-wide background: Nucleic acid was either cDNA or gDNA, and it came from T cells, B-cell-depleted T cells, or PBMCs.

Trimming left V 0 bases short and J 0 bases short, with 9 bases between. The CDR3 contains 15 residues. Germline CDR1 reads MGHRA; CDR2 reads YSYEKL. Only in-frame clones appear in the TCRdb table, and some are missing; sequencing was by immunoSEQ multiplex PCR. The sample records over 70,000 clones, more than 65% being singletons. V gene TRBV4-1 combines with J gene TRBJ2-7; no definite D call. Specimen: peripheral blood. The receptor's source is a human donor in a cohort sampled during active COVID-19. The CDR3 sequence is CASSQDSISSYEQYF. CDR3 bases: TGCGCCAGCAGCCAAGATTCTATTTCCTCCTACGAGCAGTACTTC.